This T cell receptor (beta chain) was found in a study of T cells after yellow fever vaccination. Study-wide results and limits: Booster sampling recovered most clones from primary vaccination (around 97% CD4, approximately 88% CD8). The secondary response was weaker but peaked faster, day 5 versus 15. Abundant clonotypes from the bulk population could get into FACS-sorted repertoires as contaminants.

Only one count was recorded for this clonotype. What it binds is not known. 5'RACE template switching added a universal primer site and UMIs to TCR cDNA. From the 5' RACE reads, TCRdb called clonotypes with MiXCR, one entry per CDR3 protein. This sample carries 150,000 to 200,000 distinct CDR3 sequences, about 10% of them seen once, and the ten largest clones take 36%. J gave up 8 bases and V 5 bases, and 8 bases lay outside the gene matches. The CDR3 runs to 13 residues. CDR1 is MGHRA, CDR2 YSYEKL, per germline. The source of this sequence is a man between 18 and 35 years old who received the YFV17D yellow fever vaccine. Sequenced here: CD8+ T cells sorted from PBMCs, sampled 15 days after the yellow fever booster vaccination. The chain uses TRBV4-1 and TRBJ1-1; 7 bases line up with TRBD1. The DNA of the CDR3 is TGCGCCAGCAGCTCACCGGGACAGCCGGAAGCTTTCTTT. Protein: CASSSPGQPEAFF.